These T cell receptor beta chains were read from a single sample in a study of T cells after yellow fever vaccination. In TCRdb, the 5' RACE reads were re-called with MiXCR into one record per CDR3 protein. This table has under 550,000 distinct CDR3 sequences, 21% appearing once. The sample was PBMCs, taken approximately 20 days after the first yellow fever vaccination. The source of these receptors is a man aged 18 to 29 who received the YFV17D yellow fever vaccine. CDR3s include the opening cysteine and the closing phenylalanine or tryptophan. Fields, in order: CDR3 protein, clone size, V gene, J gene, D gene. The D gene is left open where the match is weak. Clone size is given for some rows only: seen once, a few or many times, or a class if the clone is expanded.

CASSQVDRAEEKLFF	few	TRBV4-1	TRBJ1-4	.
CASNPGASSLYGYTF	.	TRBV7-2	TRBJ1-2	.
CASSGPGSSGGDEQFF	.	TRBV3-1	TRBJ2-1	TRBD2
CASSRDRGRYGYTF	few	TRBV5-6	TRBJ1-2	TRBD1
CASSEGSSEKLFF	many	TRBV2	TRBJ1-4	.
CSALVPSGGADTQYF	.	TRBV20-1	TRBJ2-3	TRBD2
CASSQELGSSQPQHF	.	TRBV3-1	TRBJ1-5	.
CASSDPGATNEKLFF	many	TRBV5-1	TRBJ1-4	.
CASSPRTGRSNQPQHF	few	TRBV27	TRBJ1-5	TRBD1
CSARPRQFVETQYF	few	TRBV20-1	TRBJ2-5	.
CASSLSESSYNSPLHF	.	TRBV7-6	TRBJ1-6	.
CASSQVLIRTLLKEQFF	many	TRBV4-1	TRBJ2-1	.
CAPPPGTEAFF	.	TRBV10-3	TRBJ1-1	.
CASSYSNISPYEQYF	.	TRBV6-5	TRBJ2-7	.
CSASLAGFWEQFF	.	TRBV20-1	TRBJ2-1	.
CSASFAGGVQETQYF	.	TRBV20-1	TRBJ2-5	TRBD2
CASSATDLSSGNTIYF	.	TRBV7-6	TRBJ1-3	.
CASRFRQEDTQYF	few	TRBV6-1	TRBJ2-3	.
CASSRSGTNSLGRQFF	.	TRBV11-1	TRBJ2-1	.
CASSIVGLRDTEAFF	.	TRBV19	TRBJ1-1	.
CASSSSTGRSPLHF	few	TRBV7-9	TRBJ1-6	.
CASSRGGGPYTEAFF	.	TRBV7-2	TRBJ1-1	.
CASSLVGVAAGDTQYF	.	TRBV5-6	TRBJ2-3	.
CASSFRRRLNLNSGANVLTF	many	TRBV12-3/TRBV12-4	TRBJ2-6	.
CASSPLAGTDTQYF	.	TRBV18	TRBJ2-3	.
CASSQDRDTGDLQETQYF	.	TRBV4-2	TRBJ2-5	.
CASQDRRTDTQYF	.	TRBV5-1	TRBJ2-3	.
CASSLRPLAGDTQYF	.	TRBV7-2	TRBJ2-3	.
CASSLRAGSAEAFF	few	TRBV3-1	TRBJ1-1	.
CASSPIIQNNEQFF	.	TRBV7-7	TRBJ2-1	.
CASSYSKRLNTGELFF	.	TRBV6-5	TRBJ2-2	.
CATSDQGQGLRTQYF	.	TRBV24-1	TRBJ2-3	TRBD1
CATSRVSNQPQHF	few	TRBV15	TRBJ1-5	.
CASSPPGQANTGELFF	.	TRBV18	TRBJ2-2	TRBD1
CASSIQGTEAFF	few	TRBV12-3/TRBV12-4	TRBJ1-1	.
CASSSMGEETQYF	.	TRBV7-6	TRBJ2-5	.
CASSGAYQNTEAFF	many	TRBV2	TRBJ1-1	.
CAAGALGIDTQYF	many	TRBV24-1	TRBJ2-3	.
CASSANTQETQYF	.	TRBV5-6	TRBJ2-5	.
CASSFTRWGNQPQHF	few	TRBV27	TRBJ1-5	.
CASMRDGALETQYF	few	TRBV5-1	TRBJ2-5	.
CASSLLTGVPGGSTDTQYF	few	TRBV7-3	TRBJ2-3	TRBD2
CASSLGVASTDTQYF	.	TRBV7-3	TRBJ2-3	.
CSVGSYLRETQYF	few	TRBV29-1	TRBJ2-5	.
CASSFGPGDNEQFF	.	TRBV5-4	TRBJ2-1	.
CASSYGLAAYNEQFF	.	TRBV7-7	TRBJ2-1	TRBD2
CSATPGAASYEQYF	.	TRBV20-1	TRBJ2-7	.
CASSELGSGTDTQYF	.	TRBV7-3	TRBJ2-3	.
CASPVGLAGTGANVLTF	few	TRBV7-9	TRBJ2-6	TRBD2
CASSARGLARSEQFF	.	TRBV7-2	TRBJ2-1	.
CASSLLGPTWPPGANVLTF	.	TRBV11-2	TRBJ2-6	.
CASGRTKNIQYF	.	TRBV6-5	TRBJ2-4	.
CASSLGDSRSYEQYF	.	TRBV5-1	TRBJ2-7	TRBD1